A selection of T cell receptor beta chains follows, all from one sample in a study of blood T cell repertoires in COVID-19. Using immunoSEQ multiplex PCR, the repertoire was profiled, and TCRdb retains in-frame clones only, with some absent. In the table there are a few hundred thousand clones, 86% of which are singletons. The material sequenced was peripheral blood. Receptors were obtained from a man aged 40-55 years who had recovered from COVID-19. Both conserved end residues are part of each CDR3. The order of the fields is clone size, D gene, J gene, V gene, CDR3 DNA, CDR3 protein. D genes are given only for firm matches. The size of a clone is reported for some rows only, either as once, few or many, or as a class for expanded clones.

NA NA TRBJ1-2 TRBV6-2/TRBV6-3 TGTGCCAGCAGTTATTTCGGAGACCGGGTATATGGCTACACCTTC CASSYFGDRVYGYTF
once NA TRBJ2-1 TRBV14 TGTGCCAGCATCCCAAGGGGGGGGCTGCCCTCCTACAATGAGCAGTTCTTC CASIPRGGLPSYNEQFF
NA NA TRBJ2-1 TRBV2 TGTGCCAGCAGTGAAGCGGGGGCCGGGGAGCAGTTCTTC CASSEAGAGEQFF
NA NA TRBJ2-5 TRBV29-1 TGCAGCGTCCATGCAGGGGCGCGAGTCCAAGAGACCCAGTACTTC CSVHAGARVQETQYF
few NA TRBJ1-6 TRBV19 TGTGCCAGTATCATGAAGCCCATCGTGTATTCACCCCTCCACTTT CASIMKPIVYSPLHF
NA NA TRBJ1-3 TRBV19 TGTGCCAGTAGTATCAGGGGTTCTGGAAACACCATATATTTT CASSIRGSGNTIYF
NA TRBD1 TRBJ2-2 TRBV7-3 TGTGCCAGCAGCTCAGGACAGGAGAACACCGGGGAGCTGTTTTTT CASSSGQENTGELFF
once NA TRBJ2-1 TRBV11-3 TGTGCCAGCAGCTTAGAGGTCGCTAGCAATGAGCAGTTCTTC CASSLEVASNEQFF
NA NA TRBJ1-5 TRBV7-2 TGTGCCAGCAGCTTAGTACAGGGCATTGGCAATCAGCCCCAGCATTTT CASSLVQGIGNQPQHF
NA TRBD1 TRBJ1-4 TRBV18 TGTGCCAGCTCACCACCCATAGGACAGGGGGCCTCTAATGAAAAACTGTTTTTT CASSPPIGQGASNEKLFF
NA TRBD2 TRBJ2-5 TRBV5-4 TGTGCCAGCAGCAAGACTAGCGGGAGATTGGGGGAGACCCAGTACTTC CASSKTSGRLGETQYF
once NA TRBJ1-5 TRBV7-2 TGTGCCAGCAGCTTAGGGAGTACTGGCAGGGGCGCTCAGCCCCAGCATTTT CASSLGSTGRGAQPQHF
NA NA TRBJ1-2 TRBV27 TGTGCCAGCAGTTGGCAGGGTGGTAGCGGCTACACCTTC CASSWQGGSGYTF
once TRBD2 TRBJ2-3 TRBV4-3 TGCGCCAGCAGCCCGGGGGGGCCCGGCACAGATACGCAGTATTTT CASSPGGPGTDTQYF
NA NA TRBJ2-1 TRBV15 TGTGCCACCAGCAGAGAGGTGTTTAGTGGGGCTGATGAGCAGTTCTTC CATSREVFSGADEQFF
NA NA TRBJ2-5 TRBV30 TGTGCCTGGAATACGGGCCAAGAGACCCAGTACTTC CAWNTGQETQYF
few NA TRBJ2-2 TRBV5-8 TGTGCCAGCAGCTCGGACACCCTAACCGGGGAGCTGTTTTTT CASSSDTLTGELFF
NA NA TRBJ2-3 TRBV10-2 TGCGCCAGCAGTGAATTGTTCTCGGGAAACCAGTATTTT CASSELFSGNQYF
NA TRBD2 TRBJ2-7 TRBV3-1/TRBV3-2 TGTGCCAGCAGCCAAGAAGGACTAGCTTCCGAGCAGTACTTC CASSQEGLASEQYF
NA NA TRBJ2-5 TRBV5-6 TGTGCCAGCAGCTACGGTGTAGCGGAGACCCAGTACTTC CASSYGVAETQYF
NA NA TRBJ2-1 TRBV7-3 TGTGCCAGCAGCTTAAGATTCGGACTTAACTCCTACAATGAGCAGTTCTTC CASSLRFGLNSYNEQFF
NA NA TRBJ2-1 TRBV13 TGTGCCAGCAGCCCCCCCCGCGCCCCCTACAATGAGCAGTTCTTC CASSPPRAPYNEQFF
NA NA TRBJ1-1 TRBV19 TGTGCCAGTAGTATCCCCCCCCAGAACACTGAAGCTTTCTTT CASSIPPQNTEAFF
NA NA TRBJ1-4 TRBV19 TGTGCCGCCTCGGGGGGGATAAATGAAAAACTGTTTTTT CAASGGINEKLFF
NA NA TRBJ2-6 TRBV19 TGTGCCAGTAGATGGAGGGGGGGATCTGGCTCTGGGGCCAACGTCCTGACTTTC CASRWRGGSGSGANVLTF
NA NA TRBJ1-1 TRBV6-1 TGTGCCAGCAGTGAAAAGCCGAACACTGAAGCTTTCTTT CASSEKPNTEAFF
NA TRBD2 TRBJ2-1 TRBV30 TGTGCCTGGGGGGGACTAGCGGGATCAGAGCAGTTCTTC CAWGGLAGSEQFF
NA TRBD1 TRBJ2-5 TRBV7-6 TGTGCCAGCACTCCAGGTCACGGGACAGGGGGCAGGACCCAGTACTTC CASTPGHGTGGRTQYF
NA NA TRBJ2-1 TRBV15 TGTGCCACCAGCAGAGACGTCGGTCACAATGAGCAGTTCTTC CATSRDVGHNEQFF
NA TRBD2 TRBJ2-1 TRBV9 TGTGCCAGCAGCGCTAGCGGGGCATACAATGAGCAGTTCTTC CASSASGAYNEQFF
NA NA TRBJ1-5 TRBV6-2/TRBV6-3 TGTGCCAGCAGTTATGTGCAGGGGCGAAATCAGCCCCAGCATTTT CASSYVQGRNQPQHF
NA NA TRBJ2-7 TRBV15 TGTGCCACCAGCAGAGATCCGGGGGGCAGCTACGAGCAGTACTTC CATSRDPGGSYEQYF
NA NA TRBJ2-1 TRBV10-3 TGTGCCACCCGGTCAGAGCCTAGCCTCACGGCGGGCAATGAGCAGTTCTTC CATRSEPSLTAGNEQFF
NA NA TRBJ2-4 TRBV7-2 TGTGCCAGCAGCTTAGTGGTTGGGGGCTTAACCAAAAACATTCAGTACTTC CASSLVVGGLTKNIQYF
NA NA TRBJ2-5 TRBV5-6 TGTGCCAGCAGCTTCGTGGGCCAGGGGCAAGAGACCCAGTACTTC CASSFVGQGQETQYF
NA TRBD1 TRBJ1-2 TRBV20-1 TGCAGTGCCAAGGACAGGCGTGGCTACACCTTC CSAKDRRGYTF
NA TRBD1 TRBJ2-7 TRBV6-2/TRBV6-3 TGTGCCAGCAGTTACTCTAATTCAGGGGGCTGGAGTGAGCAGTACTTC CASSYSNSGGWSEQYF
once TRBD1 TRBJ1-2 TRBV5-1 TGCGCCAGCAGCTGGGTTACAGGGGGCGAAAACTATGGCTACACCTTC CASSWVTGGENYGYTF
NA NA TRBJ2-1 TRBV6-5 TGTGCCAGCAGTTACTTGGGCAAGCAGTTCTTC CASSYLGKQFF
once NA TRBJ2-7 TRBV3-1/TRBV3-2 TGTGCCAGCAGACCCCCCGGGGGCTACGAGCAGTACTTC CASRPPGGYEQYF
NA NA TRBJ2-7 TRBV2 TGTGCCAGCACCGAGGGCGGGATGACCTACGAGCAGTACTTC CASTEGGMTYEQYF
NA TRBD1 TRBJ2-3 TRBV5-1 TGCGCCAGCAGCTTGGGGGCCGGACAGGGGACACACGATACGCAGTATTTT CASSLGAGQGTHDTQYF
NA TRBD1 TRBJ1-2 TRBV11-1 TGTGCCAGCAGCTTGGCGACAGGGTCCTATGGCTACACCTTC CASSLATGSYGYTF
NA NA TRBJ2-7 TRBV30 TGTGCCTGGGCGGTTTCCGCGCCCTACGAGCAGTACTTC CAWAVSAPYEQYF
NA NA TRBJ2-7 TRBV4-1 TGCGCCAGCAGCCTTACCGGGACTCTTGATACATATGAGTACTTC CASSLTGTLDTYEYF
few NA TRBJ1-2 TRBV5-1 TGCGCCAGCAGCAACGGGACATTTAACTATGGCTACACCTTC CASSNGTFNYGYTF
NA TRBD1 TRBJ1-4 TRBV7-2 TGTGCCAGCAGCAGAGACAGGGGAAGAAATGAAAAACTGTTTTTT CASSRDRGRNEKLFF